Described below is a single T cell receptor beta chain sequence and its context. Sequenced by immunoSEQ multiplex PCR; TCRdb stores in-frame clones only, minus some. Of more than 95,000 clones in the sample, 84% are singletons; the top ten hold over 10%. This specimen belongs to a study of blood T cell repertoires in COVID-19. The overall study: The samples span acute and convalescent COVID-19 from the United States, Italy and Spain. The analysed material was cDNA or gDNA that came from T cells, B-cell-depleted T cells, or PBMCs.

V was trimmed by 3 bases and J by 0 bases, leaving 11 bases between them. The CDR3 is 16 amino acids. The V gene's germline CDR1 is SGHNT and CDR2 YENEEA. The sequenced sample consisted of peripheral blood. The receptor's source is a human donor in a cohort sampled during active or convalescent COVID-19. V usage is TRBV11-3 and J usage is TRBJ2-2; no clear D. This CDR3 is CASSLATHPNTGELFF. The DNA for the CDR3 is TGTGCCAGCAGCTTGGCGACACATCCGAACACCGGGGAGCTGTTTTTT.